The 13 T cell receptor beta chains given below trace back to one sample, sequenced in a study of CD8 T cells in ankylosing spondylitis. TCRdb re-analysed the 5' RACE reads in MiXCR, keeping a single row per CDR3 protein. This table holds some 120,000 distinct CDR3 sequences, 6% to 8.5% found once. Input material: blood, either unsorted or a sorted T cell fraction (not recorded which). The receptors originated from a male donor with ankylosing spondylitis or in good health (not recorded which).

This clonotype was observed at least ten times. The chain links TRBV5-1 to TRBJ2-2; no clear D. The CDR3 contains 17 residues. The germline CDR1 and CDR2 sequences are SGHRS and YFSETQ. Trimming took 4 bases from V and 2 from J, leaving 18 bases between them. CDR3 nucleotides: TGCGCCAGCAGCCTTTCTGGACGGACCCCCAACACCGGGGAGCTGTTTTTT. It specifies CASSLSGRTPNTGELFF.

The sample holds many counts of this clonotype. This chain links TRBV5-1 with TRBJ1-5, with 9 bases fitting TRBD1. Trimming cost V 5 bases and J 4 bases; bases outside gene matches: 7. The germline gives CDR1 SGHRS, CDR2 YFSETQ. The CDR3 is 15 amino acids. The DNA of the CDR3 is TGCGCCAGCAGACCCGGGACAGGGCTGAATCAGCCCCAGCATTTT. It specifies CASRPGTGLNQPQHF.

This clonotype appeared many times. Written as DNA, the CDR3 is TGTGCCACCAGTACTGTGAGGTCCTACGAGCAGTACTTC. It specifies CATSTVRSYEQYF. The V call is TRBV15, the J call TRBJ2-7, with D unresolved. The ends were cut back, 6 bases at V and 1 base at J, with 10 bases in the middle. This CDR3 spans 13 amino acids. Germline assignment: CDR1 LNHNV and CDR2 YYDKDF (reference sequence).

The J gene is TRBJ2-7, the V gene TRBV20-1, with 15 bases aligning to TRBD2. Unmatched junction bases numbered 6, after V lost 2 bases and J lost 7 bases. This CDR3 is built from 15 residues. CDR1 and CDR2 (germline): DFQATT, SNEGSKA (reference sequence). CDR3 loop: CSARSHGTSGREQYF. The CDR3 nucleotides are TGCAGTGCTAGAAGTCATGGGACTAGCGGGAGGGAGCAGTACTTC.

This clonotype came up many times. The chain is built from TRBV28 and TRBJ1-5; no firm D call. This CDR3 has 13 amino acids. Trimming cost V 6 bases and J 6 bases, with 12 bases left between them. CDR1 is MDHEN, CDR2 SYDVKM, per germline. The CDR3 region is CASRSRSSQPQHF. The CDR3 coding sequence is TGTGCCAGCAGGAGCAGGTCGAGTCAGCCCCAGCATTTT. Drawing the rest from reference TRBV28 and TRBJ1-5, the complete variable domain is DVKVTQSSRYLVKRTGEKVFLECVQDMDHENMFWYRQDPGLGLRLIYFSYDVKMKEKGDIPEGYSVSREKKERFSLILESASTNQTSMYLCASRSRSSQPQHFGDGTRLSIL.

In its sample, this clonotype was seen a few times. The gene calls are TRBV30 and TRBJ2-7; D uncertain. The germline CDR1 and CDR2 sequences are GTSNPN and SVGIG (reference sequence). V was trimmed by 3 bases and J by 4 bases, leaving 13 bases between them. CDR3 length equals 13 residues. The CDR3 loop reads CAWRWAAGYEQYF. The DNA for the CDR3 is TGTGCCTGGAGATGGGCAGCCGGATACGAGCAGTACTTC. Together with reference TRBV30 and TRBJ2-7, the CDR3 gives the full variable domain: SQTIHQWPATLVQPVGSPLSLECTVEGTSNPNLYWYRQAAGRGLQLLFYSVGIGQISSEVPQNLSASRPQDRQFILSSKKLLLSDSGFYLCAWRWAAGYEQYFGPGTRLTVT.

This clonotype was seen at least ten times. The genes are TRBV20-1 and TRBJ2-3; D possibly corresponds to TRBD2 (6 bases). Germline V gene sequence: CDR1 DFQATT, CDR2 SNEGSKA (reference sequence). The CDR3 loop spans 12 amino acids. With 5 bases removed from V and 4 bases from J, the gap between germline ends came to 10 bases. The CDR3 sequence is CSAWAGPDTQYF. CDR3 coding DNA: TGCAGTGCTTGGGCGGGACCAGATACGCAGTATTTT.

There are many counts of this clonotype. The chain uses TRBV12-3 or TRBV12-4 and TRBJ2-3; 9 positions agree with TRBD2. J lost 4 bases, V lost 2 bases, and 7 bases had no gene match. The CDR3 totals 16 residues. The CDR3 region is CASSLRLAGSPDTQYF. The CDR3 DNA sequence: TGTGCCAGCAGTTTAAGGCTAGCGGGATCCCCAGATACGCAGTATTTT.

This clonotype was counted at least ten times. In DNA form, the CDR3 reads TGTGCCAGCAGCCAAAGCGGGGGTCGGGACCCAGATACGCAGTATTTT. This gives the protein CASSQSGGRDPDTQYF. The chain is built from TRBV3-1 and TRBJ2-3; TRBD2 matches at 8 bases. The CDR3 is made up of 16 amino acids. Germline V gene sequence: CDR1 LGHDT, CDR2 YNNKEL (reference sequence). Losses at the gene ends were 2 bases for V and 4 bases for J; bases not matched to a gene: 8.

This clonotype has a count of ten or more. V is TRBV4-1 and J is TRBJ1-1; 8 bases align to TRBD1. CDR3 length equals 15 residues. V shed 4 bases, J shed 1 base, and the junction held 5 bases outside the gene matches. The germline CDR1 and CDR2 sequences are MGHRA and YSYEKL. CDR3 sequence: CASSPDRVSNTEAFF. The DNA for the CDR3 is TGCGCCAGCAGCCCGGACAGGGTTTCGAACACTGAAGCTTTCTTT.

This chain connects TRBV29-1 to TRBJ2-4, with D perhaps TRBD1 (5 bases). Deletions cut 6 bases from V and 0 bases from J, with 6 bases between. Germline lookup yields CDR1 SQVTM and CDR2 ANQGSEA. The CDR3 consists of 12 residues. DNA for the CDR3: TGCAGCGTGCAGGGAGCCAAAAACATTCAGTACTTC. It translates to CSVQGAKNIQYF.

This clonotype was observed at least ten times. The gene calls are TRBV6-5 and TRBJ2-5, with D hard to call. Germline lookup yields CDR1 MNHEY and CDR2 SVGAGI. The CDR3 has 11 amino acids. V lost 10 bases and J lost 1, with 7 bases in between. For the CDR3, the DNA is TGTGCCACCCACCGCCAAGAGACCCAGTACTTC. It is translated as CATHRQETQYF.

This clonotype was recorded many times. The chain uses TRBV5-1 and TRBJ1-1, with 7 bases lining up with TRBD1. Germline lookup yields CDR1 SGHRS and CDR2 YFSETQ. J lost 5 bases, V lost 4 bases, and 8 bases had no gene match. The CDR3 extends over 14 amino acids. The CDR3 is CASSTPDRSTEAFF. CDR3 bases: TGCGCCAGCAGCACCCCGGACAGGTCGACTGAAGCTTTCTTT.